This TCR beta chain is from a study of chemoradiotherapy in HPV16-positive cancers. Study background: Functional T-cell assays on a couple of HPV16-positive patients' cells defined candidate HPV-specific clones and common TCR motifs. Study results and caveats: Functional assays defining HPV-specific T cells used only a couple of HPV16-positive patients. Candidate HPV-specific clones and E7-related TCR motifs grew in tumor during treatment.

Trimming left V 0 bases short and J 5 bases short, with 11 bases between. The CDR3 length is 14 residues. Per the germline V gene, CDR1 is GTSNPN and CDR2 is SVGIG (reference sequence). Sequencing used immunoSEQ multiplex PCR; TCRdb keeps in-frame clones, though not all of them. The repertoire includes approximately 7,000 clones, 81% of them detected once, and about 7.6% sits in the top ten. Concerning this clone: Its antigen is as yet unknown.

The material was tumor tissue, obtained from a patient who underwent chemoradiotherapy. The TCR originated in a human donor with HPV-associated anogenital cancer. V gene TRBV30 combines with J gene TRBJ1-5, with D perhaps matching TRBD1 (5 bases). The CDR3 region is CAWSVSGGDQPQHF. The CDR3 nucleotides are TGTGCCTGGAGTGTATCGGGGGGGGATCAGCCCCAGCATTTT.